One and the same sample provided the 7 T cell receptor beta chains below, sequenced in a study of blood T cell repertoires in COVID-19. Assay: immunoSEQ multiplex PCR; the TCRdb copy retains only in-frame clones and omits some. The sample shows about 160,000 clones, around 89% of them seen only once. Sequencing used peripheral blood. These receptors all stem from a man in his 60s with acute or convalescent COVID-19.

This clone showed up just a few times. The V and J genes are TRBV30 and TRBJ1-6; weak D call: TRBD1 (6 bases). V was shortened by 5 bases and J by 7 bases, with 12 bases between the two germline ends. This CDR3 is built from 13 residues. Germline V gives CDR1 GTSNPN, CDR2 SVGIG (reference sequence). Written as DNA, the CDR3 is TGTGCCTGGGACGGACAGCAGAATTCACCCCTCCACTTT. It yields the protein CAWDGQQNSPLHF.

This clone was counted a few times. The genes are TRBV23-1 and TRBJ1-4, with D possibly TRBD1 on 5 matching bases. TRBV23-1 is reported as an ORF; its role is uncertain. The ends were cut back, 0 bases at V and 2 bases at J, with 19 bases in the middle. The CDR3 is 19 residues long. CDR3 coding DNA: TGCGCCAGCAGTCAATCTTGGGCAGGGTTAGTGGGGACTAATGAAAAACTGTTTTTT. It translates to CASSQSWAGLVGTNEKLFF.

This chain joins TRBV6-5 and TRBJ1-1; TRBD1 matches 7 bases. The CDR3 extends over 14 amino acids. Germline trimming cut 2 bases from V and 4 bases from J; bases unmatched to any gene: 4. CDR1 and CDR2 (germline): MNHEY, SVGAGI. In DNA, the CDR3 is TGTGCCAGCAGTTACGGGGCAGGGGGCACTGAAGCTTTCTTT. Translating it yields CASSYGAGGTEAFF.

The chain joins TRBV2 to TRBJ1-1; 8 nucleotides agree with TRBD1. This CDR3 spans 12 amino acids. With 4 bases clipped from V and 10 bases from J, the junction kept 5 bases outside the gene matches. CDR1 is SNHLY, CDR2 FYNNEI, per germline. The CDR3 region has the DNA TGTGCCAGCAGTGCCGACGACAGGGGAGCTTTCTTT. It specifies CASSADDRGAFF.

V usage is TRBV2 and J usage is TRBJ2-3; D not certain. This CDR3 spans 17 amino acids. Trimming took off 1 base at V and 2 bases at J, with 16 bases between the two ends. In germline, CDR1 is SNHLY, CDR2 FYNNEI. The CDR3 DNA reads as TGTGCCAGCAGTGAAGATGCCCCGATTAGCAACACAGATACGCAGTATTTT. It yields the protein CASSEDAPISNTDTQYF.

The rearrangement links TRBV4-1 to TRBJ2-2, with 7 bases lining up with TRBD1. V lost 2 bases, J lost 4 bases, and 10 bases stayed unmatched. This CDR3 is built from 17 residues. Germline assignment: CDR1 MGHRA and CDR2 YSYEKL. This chain's CDR3 is CASSQTPGQSATGELFF. For the CDR3, the DNA is TGCGCCAGCAGCCAAACTCCGGGACAGTCGGCCACCGGGGAGCTGTTTTTT.

The chain joins TRBV19 to TRBJ1-1; tentatively, D is TRBD1 (6 bases). The CDR3 length is 16 residues. Per the germline V gene, CDR1 is LNHDA and CDR2 is SQIVND (reference sequence). The V end lost 3 bases, the J end lost 1 base, and 15 bases lay between the germline ends. Here the CDR3 DNA reads TGTGCCAGTAGTATCCATACCAGGGGCGGGAACACTGAAGCTTTCTTT. Translation gives CASSIHTRGGNTEAFF.